This T cell receptor beta chain came from a study of a mutant IDH1 vaccine in newly diagnosed glioma. Overall study context: Of treated patients, approximately 60% were men and approximately 40% women, averaging about 40 years. Previous treatment comprised radiotherapy, temozolomide, or both, mostly both.

The CDR3 has 12 residues. V was clipped by 4 bases and J by 11 bases; unmatched bases: 3. CDR1 is MNHEY, CDR2 SMNVEV, per germline (reference sequence). Profiled with immunoSEQ multiplex PCR; TCRdb holds only in-frame clones, not every one. The table has 50,000 to 65,000 clones, about 83% seen once. Indicated time point: baseline, week 1 (first vaccination visit). Treatment noted: pre-vaccination baseline after standard-of-care therapy. The V gene is TRBV27, the J gene TRBJ2-7, with TRBD2 matching over 12 bases. This TCR came from a woman aged 40 to 49 with glioma. The sequencing here drew on PBMCs, taken from a glioma patient treated with radiotherapy, temozolomide or both. The CDR3 DNA follows: TGTGCCAGCAGTTCCAGGACTAGCGGGGAGTACTTC. Protein: CASSSRTSGEYF.